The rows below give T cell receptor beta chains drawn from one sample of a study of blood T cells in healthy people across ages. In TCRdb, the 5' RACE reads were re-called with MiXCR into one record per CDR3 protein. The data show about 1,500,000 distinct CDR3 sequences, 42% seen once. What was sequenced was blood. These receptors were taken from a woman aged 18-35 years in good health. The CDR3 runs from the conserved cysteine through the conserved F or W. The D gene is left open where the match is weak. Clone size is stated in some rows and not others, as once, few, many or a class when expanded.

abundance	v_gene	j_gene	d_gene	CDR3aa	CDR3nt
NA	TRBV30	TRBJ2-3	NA	CAWSTTGASTDTQYF	TGTGCCTGGAGTACGACAGGCGCTAGCACAGATACGCAGTATTTT
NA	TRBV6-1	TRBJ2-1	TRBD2	CASSARLAPGSYNEQFF	TGTGCCAGCAGTGCCCGACTAGCCCCGGGCTCCTACAATGAGCAGTTCTTC
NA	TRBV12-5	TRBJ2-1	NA	CASGLVPSQQFF	TGTGCTAGTGGTTTGGTACCCTCCCAGCAGTTCTTC
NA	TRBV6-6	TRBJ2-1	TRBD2	CASSYTSGGLYEQFF	TGTGCCAGCAGTTACACTAGCGGGGGCTTATATGAGCAGTTCTTC
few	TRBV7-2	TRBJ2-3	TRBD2	CASSLDPRGYGTDTQYF	TGTGCCAGCAGCTTGGACCCGCGGGGGTATGGCACAGATACGCAGTATTTT
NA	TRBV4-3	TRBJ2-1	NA	CASSRGTSYNEQFF	TGCGCCAGCAGCCGTGGGACTTCCTACAATGAGCAGTTCTTC
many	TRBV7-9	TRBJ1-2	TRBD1	CASSPPGQGNYGYTF	TGTGCCAGCAGTCCACCGGGACAGGGGAACTATGGCTACACCTTC
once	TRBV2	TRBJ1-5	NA	CASNFEGQPQHF	TGTGCCAGCAATTTTGAAGGCCAGCCCCAGCATTTT
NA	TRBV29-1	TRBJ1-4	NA	CSVSSGARKLFF	TGCAGCGTCAGTTCCGGCGCCCGAAAACTGTTTTTT
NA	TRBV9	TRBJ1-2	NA	CASSGHRDLNYGYTF	TGTGCCAGCAGCGGGCACCGGGACCTAAACTATGGCTACACCTTC